A single T cell receptor beta chain is shown here with its context. These data come from a study of Graves' ophthalmopathy and Graves' hyperthyroidism. The V end lost 3 bases, the J end lost 0 bases, and 7 bases lay between the germline ends. Germline V CDR1 and CDR2: DFQATT, SNEGSKA (reference sequence). This CDR3 spans 13 amino acids. RNA transcripts yielded amplified TCR beta CDR3 regions. HTBI primers were used in a first-round RT-PCR, which preceded a second-round multiplex PCR. TCRdb fed the multiplex PCR reads into MiXCR, producing one record per CDR3 protein. This table holds 260,000 or so distinct CDR3 sequences, around 50% found once.

J is TRBJ2-3 and V is TRBV20-1; D is perhaps TRBD2 (6 bases). Source material: peripheral blood. This clonotype was obtained from an adult man with Graves' ophthalmopathy. CDR3 amino acids: CSASGGSTDTQYF. The CDR3 DNA is TGCAGTGCTAGCGGGGGTAGCACAGATACGCAGTATTTT.